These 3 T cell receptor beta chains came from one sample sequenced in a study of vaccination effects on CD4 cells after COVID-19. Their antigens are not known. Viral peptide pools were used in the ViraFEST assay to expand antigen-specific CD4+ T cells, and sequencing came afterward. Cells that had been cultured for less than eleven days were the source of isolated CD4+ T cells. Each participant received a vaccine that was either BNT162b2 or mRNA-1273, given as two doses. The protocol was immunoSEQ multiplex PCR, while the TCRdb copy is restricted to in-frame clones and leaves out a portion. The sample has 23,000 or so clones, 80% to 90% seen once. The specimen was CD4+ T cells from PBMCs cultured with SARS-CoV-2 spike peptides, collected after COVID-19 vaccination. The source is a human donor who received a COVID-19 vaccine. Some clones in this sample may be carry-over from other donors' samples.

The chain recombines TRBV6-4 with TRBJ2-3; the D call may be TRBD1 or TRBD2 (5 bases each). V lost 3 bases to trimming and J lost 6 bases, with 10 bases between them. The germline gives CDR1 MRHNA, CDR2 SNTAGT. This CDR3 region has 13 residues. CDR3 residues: CASSDREGDTQYF. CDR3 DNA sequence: TGTGCCAGCAGTGATAGAGAGGGGGATACGCAGTATTTT.

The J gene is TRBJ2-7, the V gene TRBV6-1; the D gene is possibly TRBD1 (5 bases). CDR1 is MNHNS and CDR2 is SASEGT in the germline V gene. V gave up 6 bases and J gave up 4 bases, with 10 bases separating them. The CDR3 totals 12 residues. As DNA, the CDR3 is TGTGCCAGCAGGTCTTCAGGGTACGAGCAGTACGTC. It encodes CASRSSGYEQYV.

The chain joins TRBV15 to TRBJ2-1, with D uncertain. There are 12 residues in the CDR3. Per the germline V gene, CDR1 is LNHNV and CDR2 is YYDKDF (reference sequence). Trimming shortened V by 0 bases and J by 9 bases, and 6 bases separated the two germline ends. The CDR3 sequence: CATSRDRGEQFF. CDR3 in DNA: TGTGCCACCAGCAGAGATCGTGGTGAGCAGTTCTTC. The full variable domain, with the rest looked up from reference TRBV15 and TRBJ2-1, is DAMVIQNPRYQVTQFGKPVTLSCSQTLNHNVMYWYQQKSSQAPKLLFHYYDKDFNNEADTPDNFQSRRPNTSFCFLDIRSPGLGDTAMYLCATSRDRGEQFFGPGTRLTVL.